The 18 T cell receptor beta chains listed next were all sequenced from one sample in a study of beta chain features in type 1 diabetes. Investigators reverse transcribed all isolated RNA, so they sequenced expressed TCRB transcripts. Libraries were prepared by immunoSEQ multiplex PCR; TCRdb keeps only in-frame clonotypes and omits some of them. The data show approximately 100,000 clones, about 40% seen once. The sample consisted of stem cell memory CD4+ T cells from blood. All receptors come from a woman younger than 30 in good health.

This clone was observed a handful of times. The CDR3 reads CASSLEGTGGTYEQYF. CDR3 nucleotides: TGTGCCAGCAGCTTAGAAGGGACAGGGGGGACCTACGAGCAGTACTTC. The rearrangement uses TRBV7-9 and TRBJ2-7, with 11 bases that match TRBD1. Germline lookup yields CDR1 SEHNR and CDR2 FQNEAQ (reference sequence). V was clipped by 1 base and J by 2 bases; unmatched bases: 4. The CDR3 extends over 16 amino acids. Variable domain in full (rest from reference TRBV7-9 and TRBJ2-7): DTGVSQNPRHKITKRGQNVTFRCDPISEHNRLYWYRQTLGQGPEFLTYFQNEAQLEKSRLLSDRFSAERPKGSFSTLEIQRTEQGDSAMYLCASSLEGTGGTYEQYFGPGTRLTVT.

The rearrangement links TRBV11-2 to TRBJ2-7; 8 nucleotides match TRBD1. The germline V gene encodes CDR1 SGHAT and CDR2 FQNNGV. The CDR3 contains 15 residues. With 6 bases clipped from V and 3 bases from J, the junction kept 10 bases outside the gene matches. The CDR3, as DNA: TGTGCCAGCAGGTTGCCCGGGACAGGTCTCTACGAGCAGTACTTC. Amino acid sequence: CASRLPGTGLYEQYF.

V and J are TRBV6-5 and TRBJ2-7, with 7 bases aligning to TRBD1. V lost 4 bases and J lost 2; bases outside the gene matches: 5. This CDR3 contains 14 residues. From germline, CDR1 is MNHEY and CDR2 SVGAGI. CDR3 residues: CASSSRQGAYEQYF. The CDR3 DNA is TGTGCCAGCAGTTCCCGACAGGGCGCCTACGAGCAGTACTTC.

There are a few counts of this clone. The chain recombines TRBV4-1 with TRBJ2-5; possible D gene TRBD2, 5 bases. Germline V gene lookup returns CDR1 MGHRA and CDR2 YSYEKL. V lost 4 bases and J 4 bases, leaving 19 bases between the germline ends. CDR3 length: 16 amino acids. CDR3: CASSPSGRPTIETQYF. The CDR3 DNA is TGCGCCAGCAGCCCCTCGGGCAGGCCGACTATAGAGACCCAGTACTTC.

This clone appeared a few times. The DNA of the CDR3 is TGTGCCAGCAGGATACAGGGGAGATTCGGGAACACTGAAGCTTTCTTT. Its protein is CASRIQGRFGNTEAFF. The chain carries TRBV28 and TRBJ1-1; 7 nucleotides align to TRBD1. The CDR3 length is 16 residues. Germline V gene lookup returns CDR1 MDHEN and CDR2 SYDVKM. V trimming: 6 bases; J trimming: 1 base; junction bases outside the gene matches: 11.

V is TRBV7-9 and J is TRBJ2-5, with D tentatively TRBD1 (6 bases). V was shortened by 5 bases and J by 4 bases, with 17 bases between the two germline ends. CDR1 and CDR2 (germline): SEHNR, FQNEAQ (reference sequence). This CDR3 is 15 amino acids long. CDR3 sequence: CASSGGQGFRETQYF. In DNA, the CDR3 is TGTGCCAGCAGCGGAGGCCAGGGGTTCCGAGAGACCCAGTACTTC.

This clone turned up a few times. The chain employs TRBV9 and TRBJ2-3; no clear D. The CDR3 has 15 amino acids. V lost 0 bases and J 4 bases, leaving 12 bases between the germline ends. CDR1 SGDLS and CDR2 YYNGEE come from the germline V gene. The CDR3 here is CASSVDQRAADTQYF. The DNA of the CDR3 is TGTGCCAGCAGCGTAGATCAGCGTGCGGCAGATACGCAGTATTTT.

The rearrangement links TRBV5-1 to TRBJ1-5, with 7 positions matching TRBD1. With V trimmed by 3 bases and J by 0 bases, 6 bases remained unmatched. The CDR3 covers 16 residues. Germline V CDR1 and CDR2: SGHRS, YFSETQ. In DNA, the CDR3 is TGCGCCAGCAGCTGGACAGGTCCCTTTAGCAATCAGCCCCAGCATTTT. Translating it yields CASSWTGPFSNQPQHF.

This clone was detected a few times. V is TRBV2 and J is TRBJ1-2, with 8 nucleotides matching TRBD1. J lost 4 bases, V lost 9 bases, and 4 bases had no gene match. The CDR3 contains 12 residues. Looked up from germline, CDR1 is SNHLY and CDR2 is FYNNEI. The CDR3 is CARGGTGYGYTF. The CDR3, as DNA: TGTGCCAGGGGGGGGACAGGCTATGGCTACACCTTC.

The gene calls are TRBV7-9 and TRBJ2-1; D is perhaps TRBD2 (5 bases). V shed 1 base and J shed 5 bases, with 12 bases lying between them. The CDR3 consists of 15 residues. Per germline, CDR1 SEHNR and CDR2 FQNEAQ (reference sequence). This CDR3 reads CASSLGGPINNEQFF. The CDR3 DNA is TGTGCCAGCAGCTTAGGCGGGCCAATAAACAATGAGCAGTTCTTC.

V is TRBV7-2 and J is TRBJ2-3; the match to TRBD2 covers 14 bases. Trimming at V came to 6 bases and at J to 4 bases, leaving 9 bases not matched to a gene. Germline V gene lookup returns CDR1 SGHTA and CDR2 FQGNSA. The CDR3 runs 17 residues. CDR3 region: CASRRGTSGSRADTQYF. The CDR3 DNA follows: TGTGCCAGCAGGAGAGGGACTAGCGGGAGTCGGGCAGATACGCAGTATTTT.

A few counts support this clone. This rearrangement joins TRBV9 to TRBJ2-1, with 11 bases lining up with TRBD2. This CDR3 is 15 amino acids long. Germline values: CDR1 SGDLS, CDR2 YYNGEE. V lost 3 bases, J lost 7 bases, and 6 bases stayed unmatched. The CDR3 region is CASSARTSGRNEQFF. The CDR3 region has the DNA TGTGCCAGCAGCGCTCGGACTAGCGGGCGGAATGAGCAGTTCTTC. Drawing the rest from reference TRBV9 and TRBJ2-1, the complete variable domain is DSGVTQTPKHLITATGQRVTLRCSPRSGDLSVYWYQQSLDQGLQFLIQYYNGEERAKGNILERFSAQQFPDLHSELNLSSLELGDSALYFCASSARTSGRNEQFFGPGTRLTVL.

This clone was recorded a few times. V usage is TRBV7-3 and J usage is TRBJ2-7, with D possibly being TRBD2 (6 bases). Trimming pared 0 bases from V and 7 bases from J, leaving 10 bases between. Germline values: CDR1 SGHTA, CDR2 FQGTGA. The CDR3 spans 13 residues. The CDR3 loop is CASSLTAGGEQYF. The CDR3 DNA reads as TGTGCCAGCAGCTTAACGGCCGGAGGGGAGCAGTACTTC.

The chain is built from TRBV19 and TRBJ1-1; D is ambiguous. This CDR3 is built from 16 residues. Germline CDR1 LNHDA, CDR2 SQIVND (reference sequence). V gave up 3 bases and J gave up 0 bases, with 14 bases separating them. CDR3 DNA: TGTGCCAGTAGTATGTTCGGCAGGTTCATGAACACTGAAGCTTTCTTT. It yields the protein CASSMFGRFMNTEAFF. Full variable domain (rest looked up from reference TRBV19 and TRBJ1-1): DGGITQSPKYLFRKEGQNVTLSCEQNLNHDAMYWYRQDPGQGLRLIYYSQIVNDFQKGDIAEGYSVSREKKESFPLTVTSAQKNPTAFYLCASSMFGRFMNTEAFFGQGTRLTVV.

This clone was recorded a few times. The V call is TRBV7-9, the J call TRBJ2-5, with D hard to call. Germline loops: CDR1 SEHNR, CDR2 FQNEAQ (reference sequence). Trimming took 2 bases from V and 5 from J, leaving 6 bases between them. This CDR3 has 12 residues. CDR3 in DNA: TGTGCCAGCAGCTTACCGAGGGAGACCCAGTACTTC. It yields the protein CASSLPRETQYF. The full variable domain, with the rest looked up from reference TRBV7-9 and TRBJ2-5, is DTGVSQNPRHKITKRGQNVTFRCDPISEHNRLYWYRQTLGQGPEFLTYFQNEAQLEKSRLLSDRFSAERPKGSFSTLEIQRTEQGDSAMYLCASSLPRETQYFGPGTRLLVL.

CDR3 protein: CASSTGDRGNQPQHF. The CDR3 nucleotides are TGTGCCAGTAGTACGGGGGACAGAGGGAATCAGCCCCAGCATTTT. The V and J genes are TRBV19 and TRBJ1-5; 7 nucleotides match TRBD1. The CDR3 is 15 residues long. V shed 4 bases, J shed 4 bases, and the junction held 7 bases outside the gene matches. CDR1 and CDR2 from the germline V gene are LNHDA and SQIVND (reference sequence).

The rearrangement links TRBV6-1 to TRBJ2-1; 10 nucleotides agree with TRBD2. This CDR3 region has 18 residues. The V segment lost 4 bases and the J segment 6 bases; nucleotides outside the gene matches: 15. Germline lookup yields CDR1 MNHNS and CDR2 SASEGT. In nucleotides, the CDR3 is TGTGCCAGCAGTGTTACCGGCAGCGGGAGGGCCCTCGGCAATGAGCAGTTCTTC. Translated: CASSVTGSGRALGNEQFF.

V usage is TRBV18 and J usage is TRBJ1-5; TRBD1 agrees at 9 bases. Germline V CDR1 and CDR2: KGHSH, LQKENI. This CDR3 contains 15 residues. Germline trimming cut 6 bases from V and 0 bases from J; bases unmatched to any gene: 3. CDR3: CASSRTGVSNQPQHF. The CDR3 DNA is TGTGCCAGCTCGAGGACAGGGGTTAGCAATCAGCCCCAGCATTTT.